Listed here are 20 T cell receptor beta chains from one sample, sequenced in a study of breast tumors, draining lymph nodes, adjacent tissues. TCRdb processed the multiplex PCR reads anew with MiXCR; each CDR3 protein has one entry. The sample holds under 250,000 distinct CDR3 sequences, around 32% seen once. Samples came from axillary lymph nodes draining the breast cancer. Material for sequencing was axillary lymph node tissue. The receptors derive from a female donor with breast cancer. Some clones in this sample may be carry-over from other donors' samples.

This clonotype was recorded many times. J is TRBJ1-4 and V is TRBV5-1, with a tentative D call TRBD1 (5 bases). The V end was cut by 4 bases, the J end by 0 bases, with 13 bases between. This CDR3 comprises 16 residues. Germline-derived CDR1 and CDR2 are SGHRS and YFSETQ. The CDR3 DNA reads TGCGCCAGCAGCGCCACAGGATCTGCAACTAATGAAAAACTGTTTTTT. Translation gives CASSATGSATNEKLFF.

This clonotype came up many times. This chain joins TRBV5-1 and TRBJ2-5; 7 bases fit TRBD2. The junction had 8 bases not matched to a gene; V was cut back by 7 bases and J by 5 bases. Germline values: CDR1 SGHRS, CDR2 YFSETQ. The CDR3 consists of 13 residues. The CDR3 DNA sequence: TGCGCCAGCCGCGGGGGAGACTTGGAGACCCAGTACTTC. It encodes CASRGGDLETQYF.

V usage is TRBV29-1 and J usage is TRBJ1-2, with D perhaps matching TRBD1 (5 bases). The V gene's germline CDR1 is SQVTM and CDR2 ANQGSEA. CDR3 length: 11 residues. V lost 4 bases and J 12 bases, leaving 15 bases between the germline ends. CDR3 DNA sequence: TGCAGCGTTGTCAGGGACTCTGGAAACACCTTC. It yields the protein CSVVRDSGNTF.

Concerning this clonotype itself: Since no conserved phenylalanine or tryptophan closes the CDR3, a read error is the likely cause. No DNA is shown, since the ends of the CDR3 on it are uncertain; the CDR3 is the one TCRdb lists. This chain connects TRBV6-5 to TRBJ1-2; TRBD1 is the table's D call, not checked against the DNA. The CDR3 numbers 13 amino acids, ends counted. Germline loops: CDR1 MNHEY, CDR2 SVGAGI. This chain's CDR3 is CASSEDRNYGYTL.

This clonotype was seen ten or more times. Written as DNA, the CDR3 is TGTGCCAGCAGTCCCAGTACCCAGAACTATGGCTACACCTTC. Translated, it gives CASSPSTQNYGYTF. The chain has TRBV7-2 and TRBJ1-2; D unresolved. The CDR3 has 14 residues. The germline V gene encodes CDR1 SGHTA and CDR2 FQGNSA. The germline V and J ends were trimmed by 6 bases and 2 bases, with 13 bases remaining between them.

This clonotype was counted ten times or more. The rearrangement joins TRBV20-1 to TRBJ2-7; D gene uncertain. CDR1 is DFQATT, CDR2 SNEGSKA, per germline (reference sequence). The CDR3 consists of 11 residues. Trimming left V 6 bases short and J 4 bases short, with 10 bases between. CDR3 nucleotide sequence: TGCAGTGCCTCTGGACGTTACGAGCAGTACTTC. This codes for CSASGRYEQYF.

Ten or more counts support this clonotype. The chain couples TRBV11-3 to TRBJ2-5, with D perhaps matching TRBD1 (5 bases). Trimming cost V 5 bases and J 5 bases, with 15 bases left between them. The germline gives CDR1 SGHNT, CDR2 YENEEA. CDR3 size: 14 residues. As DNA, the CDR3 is TGTGCCAGCAGCCTCCGGGCAGGGTCTGAGACCCAGTACTTC. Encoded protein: CASSLRAGSETQYF.

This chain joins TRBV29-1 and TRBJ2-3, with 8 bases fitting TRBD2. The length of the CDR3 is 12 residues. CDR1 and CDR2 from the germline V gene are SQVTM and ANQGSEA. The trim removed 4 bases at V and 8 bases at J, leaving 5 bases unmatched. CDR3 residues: CSVGGLAGTQYF. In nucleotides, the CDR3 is TGCAGCGTTGGGGGTCTAGCGGGTACGCAGTATTTT.

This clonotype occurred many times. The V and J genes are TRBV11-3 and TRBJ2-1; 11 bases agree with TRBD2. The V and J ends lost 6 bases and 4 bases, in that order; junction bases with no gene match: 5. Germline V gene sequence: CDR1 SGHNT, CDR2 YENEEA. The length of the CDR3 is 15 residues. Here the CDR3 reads CASRIAGGAYNEQFF. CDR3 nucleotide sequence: TGTGCCAGCAGGATAGCGGGAGGGGCGTACAATGAGCAGTTCTTC.

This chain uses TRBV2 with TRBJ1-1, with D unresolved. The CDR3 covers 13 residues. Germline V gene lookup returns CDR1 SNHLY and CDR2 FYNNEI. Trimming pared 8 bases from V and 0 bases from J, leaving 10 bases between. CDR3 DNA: TGTGCCAGCCTGTCCCTCATGAACACTGAAGCTTTCTTT. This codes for CASLSLMNTEAFF.

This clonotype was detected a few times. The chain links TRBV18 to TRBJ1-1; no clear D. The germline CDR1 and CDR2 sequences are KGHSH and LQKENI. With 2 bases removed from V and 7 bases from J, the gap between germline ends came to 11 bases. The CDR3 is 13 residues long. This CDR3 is CASSPFSEIEAFF. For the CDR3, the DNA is TGTGCCAGCTCACCATTTTCCGAGATTGAAGCTTTCTTT.

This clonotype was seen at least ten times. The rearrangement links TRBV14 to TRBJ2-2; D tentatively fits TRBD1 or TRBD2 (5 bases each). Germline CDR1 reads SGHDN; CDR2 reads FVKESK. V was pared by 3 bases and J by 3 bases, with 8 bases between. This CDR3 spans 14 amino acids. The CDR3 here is CASSQGDHTGELFF. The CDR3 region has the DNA TGTGCCAGCAGCCAGGGGGACCACACCGGGGAGCTGTTTTTT.

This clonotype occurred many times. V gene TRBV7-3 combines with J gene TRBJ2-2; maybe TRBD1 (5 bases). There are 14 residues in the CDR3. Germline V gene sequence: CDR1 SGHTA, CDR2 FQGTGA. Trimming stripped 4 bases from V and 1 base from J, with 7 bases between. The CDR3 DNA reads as TGTGCCAGCAGCTGGGGCCTGAACACCGGGGAGCTGTTTTTT. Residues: CASSWGLNTGELFF.

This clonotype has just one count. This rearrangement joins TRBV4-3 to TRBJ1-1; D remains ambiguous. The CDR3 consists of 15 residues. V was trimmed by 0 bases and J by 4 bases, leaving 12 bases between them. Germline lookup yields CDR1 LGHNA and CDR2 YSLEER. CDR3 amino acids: CASSQDGRIFTEAFF. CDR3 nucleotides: TGCGCCAGCAGCCAAGATGGGCGGATATTCACTGAAGCTTTCTTT.

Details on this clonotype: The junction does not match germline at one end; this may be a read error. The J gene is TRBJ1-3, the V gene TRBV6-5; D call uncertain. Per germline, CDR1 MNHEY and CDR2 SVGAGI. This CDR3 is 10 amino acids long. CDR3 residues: CASSHSAGYF. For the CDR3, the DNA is TGTGCCAGCAGTCACTCGGCAGGATATTTT.

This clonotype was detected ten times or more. CDR3 amino acids: CASSAWTPSTDTQYF. The CDR3 DNA reads TGTGCCAGCAGCGCCTGGACACCTAGCACAGATACGCAGTATTTT. The chain carries TRBV7-9 and TRBJ2-3, with D tentatively TRBD1 (5 bases). This CDR3 has 15 amino acids. Germline CDR1 SEHNR, CDR2 FQNEAQ (reference sequence). Deletions cut 5 bases from V and 0 bases from J, with 12 bases between. The whole variable domain, remainder taken from reference TRBV7-9 and TRBJ2-3, is DTGVSQNPRHKITKRGQNVTFRCDPISEHNRLYWYRQTLGQGPEFLTYFQNEAQLEKSRLLSDRFSAERPKGSFSTLEIQRTEQGDSAMYLCASSAWTPSTDTQYFGPGTRLTVL.

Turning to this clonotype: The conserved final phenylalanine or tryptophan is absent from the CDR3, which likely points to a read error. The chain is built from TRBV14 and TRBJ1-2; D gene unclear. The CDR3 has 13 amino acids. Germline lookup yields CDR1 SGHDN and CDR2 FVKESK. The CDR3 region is CASSQEFYYGYTS. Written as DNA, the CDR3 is TGTGCCAGCAGCCAAGAGTTCTACTATGGATACACCTCC.

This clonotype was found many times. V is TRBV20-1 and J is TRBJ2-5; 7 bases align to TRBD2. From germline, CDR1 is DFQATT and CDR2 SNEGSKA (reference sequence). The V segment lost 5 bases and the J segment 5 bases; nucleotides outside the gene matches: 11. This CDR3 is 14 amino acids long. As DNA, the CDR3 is TGCAGTGCTTCTTACGGACTAGACGCGGAGACCCAGTACTTC. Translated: CSASYGLDAETQYF.

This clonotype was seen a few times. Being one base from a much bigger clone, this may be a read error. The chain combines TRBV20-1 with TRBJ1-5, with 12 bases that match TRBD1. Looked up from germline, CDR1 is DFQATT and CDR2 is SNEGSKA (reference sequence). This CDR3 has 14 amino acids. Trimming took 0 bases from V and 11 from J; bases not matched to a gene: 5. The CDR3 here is CSARDGTGGATQHF. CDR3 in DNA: TGCAGTGCTAGAGATGGGACAGGGGGCGCGACCCAGCATTTT.

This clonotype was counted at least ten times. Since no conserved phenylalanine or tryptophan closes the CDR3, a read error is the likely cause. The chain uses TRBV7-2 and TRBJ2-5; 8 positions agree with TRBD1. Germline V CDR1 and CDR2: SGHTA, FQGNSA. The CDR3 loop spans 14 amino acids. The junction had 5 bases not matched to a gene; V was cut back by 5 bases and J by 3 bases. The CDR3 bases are TGTGCCAGCAGCCGAAGGACAGGGAAAGAGACCCAGTACCTC. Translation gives CASSRRTGKETQYL.